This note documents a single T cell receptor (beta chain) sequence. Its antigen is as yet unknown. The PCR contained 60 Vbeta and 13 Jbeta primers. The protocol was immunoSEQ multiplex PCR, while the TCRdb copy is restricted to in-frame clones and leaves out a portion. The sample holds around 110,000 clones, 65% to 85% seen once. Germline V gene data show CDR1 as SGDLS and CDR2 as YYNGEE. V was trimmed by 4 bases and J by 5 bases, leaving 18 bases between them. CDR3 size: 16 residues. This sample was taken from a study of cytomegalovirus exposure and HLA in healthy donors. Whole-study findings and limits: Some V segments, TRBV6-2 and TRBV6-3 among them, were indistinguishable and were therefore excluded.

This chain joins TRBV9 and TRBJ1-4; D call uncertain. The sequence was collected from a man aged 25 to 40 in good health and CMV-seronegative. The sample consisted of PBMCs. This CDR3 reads CASSQIYAQVNEKLFF. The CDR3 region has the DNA TGTGCCAGCAGCCAGATTTATGCACAAGTCAATGAAAAACTGTTTTTT.